A single sample gave rise to the 26 T cell receptor beta chains below, sequenced in a study of T cell repertoires in cytomegalovirus infection. In TCRdb, the reads were re-called with MiXCR into one record per CDR3 protein. Here the sample spans approximately 500,000 distinct CDR3 sequences, more than 15% being singletons. The sample was CD8+ T cells from PBMCs. All receptors derive from a human donor in good health (CMV status not recorded). Some clones in this sample may be carry-over from other donors' samples.

The rearrangement links TRBV18 to TRBJ2-2, with TRBD2 identical over 9 bases. Per the germline V gene, CDR1 is KGHSH and CDR2 is LQKENI. V shed 0 bases and J 2 bases; nucleotides not matched to a gene: 16. This CDR3 has 21 residues. The CDR3 bases are TGTGCCAGCTCACCACCGGAGTCTAGCGGGGCCCCAAAATTAAACACCGGGGAGCTGTTTTTT. It specifies CASSPPESSGAPKLNTGELFF.

V is TRBV5-1 and J is TRBJ2-3, with 10 bases fitting TRBD2. CDR3 length: 17 residues. The V gene's germline CDR1 is SGHRS and CDR2 YFSETQ. Germline trimming cut 0 bases from V and 3 bases from J; bases unmatched to any gene: 7. The CDR3 is CASSLEASGRLTDTQYF. CDR3 sequence (DNA): TGCGCCAGCAGCTTGGAGGCTAGCGGGAGATTGACAGATACGCAGTATTTT.

This clonotype was recorded many times. The J gene is TRBJ2-7, the V gene TRBV27; no clear D. Germline assignment: CDR1 MNHEY and CDR2 SMNVEV (reference sequence). Trimming took off 8 bases at V and 1 base at J, with 12 bases between the two ends. CDR3 length: 13 amino acids. The CDR3 sequence is CASLSPTSYEQYF. The CDR3 DNA reads as TGTGCCAGCCTCTCGCCCACTTCCTACGAGCAGTACTTC.

This clonotype has a handful of counts. The V and J genes are TRBV6-6 and TRBJ1-2; TRBD1 might be the D (6 bases). The CDR3 has 11 amino acids. V was trimmed by 10 bases and J by 8 bases, leaving 14 bases between them. Germline lookup yields CDR1 MNHNY and CDR2 SVGAGI (reference sequence). CDR3 nucleotide sequence: TGTGCCATCTACATAGGGGGAGGCTACACCTTC. Residues: CAIYIGGGYTF.

This clonotype has a count of ten or more. CDR3 protein: CASSSTASSSYEQYF. The CDR3 region has the DNA TGTGCCAGCAGTTCGACGGCTTCTAGCTCCTACGAGCAGTACTTC. This chain joins TRBV6-6 and TRBJ2-7; D is uncertain. The length of the CDR3 is 15 residues. V was pared by 4 bases and J by 0 bases, with 13 bases between. The germline V gene has CDR1 MNHNY and CDR2 SVGAGI (reference sequence).

The V gene is TRBV20-1, the J gene TRBJ2-3; D possibly corresponds to TRBD2 (6 bases). Germline assignment: CDR1 DFQATT and CDR2 SNEGSKA (reference sequence). The length of the CDR3 is 19 residues. Trimming removed 0 bases at V and 2 bases at J, with 24 bases between. As DNA, the CDR3 is TGCAGTGCTAGAGATCCGGGGCGGGATCAAAGTGGCGCCACAGATACGCAGTATTTT. Its translation: CSARDPGRDQSGATDTQYF.

This clonotype came up many times. The chain uses TRBV7-9 and TRBJ1-1; D ambiguous. The CDR3 loop spans 12 amino acids. CDR1 is SEHNR, CDR2 FQNEAQ, per germline (reference sequence). Trimming cost V 6 bases and J 1 base, with 6 bases left between them. For the CDR3, the DNA is TGTGCCAGCAGGTCAGGGAACACTGAAGCTTTCTTT. This encodes CASRSGNTEAFF.

At least ten counts were recorded for this clonotype. The chain couples TRBV7-9 to TRBJ2-5, with D perhaps TRBD2 (6 bases). The CDR3 contains 15 residues. Trimming took 5 bases from V and 2 from J, leaving 15 bases between them. Germline assignment: CDR1 SEHNR and CDR2 FQNEAQ (reference sequence). This CDR3 reads CASSPNRDSQETQYF. The CDR3 DNA reads TGTGCCAGCAGCCCGAACCGGGACTCTCAAGAGACCCAGTACTTC.

The chain combines TRBV19 with TRBJ2-7; D possibly corresponds to TRBD1 (6 bases). CDR3 length equals 13 residues. Trimming stripped 9 bases from V and 5 bases from J, with 17 bases between. Germline loops: CDR1 LNHDA, CDR2 SQIVND (reference sequence). The CDR3 is CASSLDRYNEQYF. The CDR3 DNA follows: TGTGCCAGCAGTCTCGACAGGTATAACGAGCAGTACTTC.

This clonotype has at least ten counts. J is TRBJ1-1 and V is TRBV12-3 or TRBV12-4, with 9 bases fitting TRBD1. There are 14 residues in the CDR3. The V gene end was trimmed by 6 bases and the J gene end by 6 bases; junction bases not matched to a gene: 8. The DNA for the CDR3 is TGTGCCAGCAGGCCCATACAGGGGGCCTCTGAAGCTTTCTTT. Translated, it gives CASRPIQGASEAFF.

This clonotype was seen many times. The germline gene is not matched at one end of the junction; a read error may be the cause. The chain is built from TRBV27 and TRBJ1-6, with 8 bases aligning to TRBD1. CDR1 is MNHEY and CDR2 is SMNVEV in the germline V gene (reference sequence). This CDR3 spans 15 amino acids. The CDR3 is CASSKWTGQNSPLHF. In DNA form, the CDR3 reads TGTGCCAGCAGCAAGTGGACAGGGCAAAATTCGCCCCTCCACTTT.

In this sample, this clonotype turned up a few times. The CDR3 nucleotides read TGCGCCAGCAGCTTCAACCGGGACACCACCTATGGCTACACCTTC. It yields the protein CASSFNRDTTYGYTF. The chain carries TRBV5-1 and TRBJ1-2; maybe TRBD1 (6 bases). CDR1 and CDR2 (germline): SGHRS, YFSETQ. V was shortened by 2 bases and J by 4 bases, with 15 bases between the two germline ends. The CDR3 has 15 amino acids.

The gene calls are TRBV25-1 and TRBJ1-6, with 7 positions matching TRBD1. The CDR3 loop spans 18 amino acids. Losses at the gene ends were 2 bases for V and 4 bases for J; bases not matched to a gene: 11. Germline V gives CDR1 MGHDK, CDR2 SYGVNS. CDR3 nucleotide sequence: TGTGCCAGCAGTGAAGAAGATAGGGGGCTCTCTTATAATTCACCCCTCCACTTT. This encodes CASSEEDRGLSYNSPLHF.

The chain has TRBV2 and TRBJ2-1; a weak D match, TRBD1 (6 bases). Germline V gene data show CDR1 as SNHLY and CDR2 as FYNNEI. Trimming removed 3 bases at V and 9 bases at J, with 18 bases between. This CDR3 has 15 residues. The CDR3 here is CASSESPDSSSEQFF. CDR3 bases: TGTGCCAGCAGTGAGTCCCCGGACAGTTCTAGTGAGCAGTTCTTC.

This clonotype has just a few counts. This chain links TRBV7-6 with TRBJ2-4; 10 bases align to TRBD1. The CDR3 contains 14 residues. The V and J ends lost 6 bases and 4 bases, in that order; junction bases with no gene match: 3. Per germline, CDR1 SGHVS and CDR2 FNYEAQ. CDR3 sequence: CASSTGQGKNIQYF. The DNA of the CDR3 is TGTGCCAGCAGTACGGGACAGGGGAAAAACATTCAGTACTTC.

This clonotype was recorded many times. The chain uses TRBV2 and TRBJ2-1, with 12 bases matching TRBD2. The CDR3 is 13 amino acids. Germline trimming cut 8 bases from V and 9 bases from J; bases unmatched to any gene: 5. Germline lookup yields CDR1 SNHLY and CDR2 FYNNEI. CDR3 sequence reads: CASWASGRGEQFF. DNA of the CDR3: TGTGCCAGCTGGGCTAGCGGGAGGGGTGAGCAGTTCTTC.

This clonotype has ten or more counts. The chain combines TRBV7-3 with TRBJ1-1; D perhaps matches TRBD1 (5 bases). This CDR3 is built from 13 residues. Trimming left V 6 bases short and J 5 bases short, with 13 bases between. Germline loops: CDR1 SGHTA, CDR2 FQGTGA. This CDR3 is CASRLGGGTEAFF. The DNA for the CDR3 is TGTGCCAGCAGGCTCGGGGGAGGGACTGAAGCTTTCTTT.

The CDR3 sequence is CASSSRQYVWVNEKLFF. CDR3 bases: TGTGCCAGCAGCTCACGACAGTACGTCTGGGTTAATGAAAAACTGTTTTTT. The chain employs TRBV7-9 and TRBJ1-4; D might be TRBD1 (5 bases). Trimming removed 4 bases from V and 4 bases from J, with 19 bases in between. Germline V gene data show CDR1 as SEHNR and CDR2 as FQNEAQ (reference sequence). CDR3 length: 17 residues. Full variable domain (rest looked up from reference TRBV7-9 and TRBJ1-4): DTGVSQNPRHKITKRGQNVTFRCDPISEHNRLYWYRQTLGQGPEFLTYFQNEAQLEKSRLLSDRFSAERPKGSFSTLEIQRTEQGDSAMYLCASSSRQYVWVNEKLFFGSGTQLSVL.

V usage is TRBV11-1 and J usage is TRBJ1-2; D ambiguous. Germline lookup yields CDR1 SGHAT and CDR2 FQDESV (reference sequence). The CDR3 consists of 13 residues. Deletions cut 5 bases from V and 4 bases from J, with 11 bases between. Here the CDR3 reads CASSATDLYGYTF. CDR3 sequence (DNA): TGTGCCAGCAGCGCGACTGATCTCTATGGCTACACCTTC.

This clonotype has just a few counts. V is TRBV6-5 and J is TRBJ1-1, with D unresolved. CDR1 is MNHEY and CDR2 is SVGAGI in the germline V gene. Trimming shortened V by 5 bases and J by 8 bases, and 12 bases separated the two germline ends. This CDR3 region has 12 residues. This CDR3 is CASSPPGGEAFF. The CDR3 DNA sequence: TGTGCCAGCAGTCCACCGGGAGGGGAAGCTTTCTTT.

This clonotype was counted at least ten times. This chain uses TRBV27 with TRBJ2-2; 8 nucleotides align to TRBD1. Germline V gene data show CDR1 as MNHEY and CDR2 as SMNVEV (reference sequence). The CDR3 totals 15 residues. Trimming took 4 bases from V and 6 from J; bases not matched to a gene: 7. This chain's CDR3 is CASSSDREGAGELFF. In DNA, the CDR3 is TGTGCCAGCAGTTCGGACAGGGAAGGAGCCGGGGAGCTGTTTTTT.

This clonotype has ten or more counts. The chain carries TRBV7-9 and TRBJ2-2, with D perhaps matching TRBD2 (6 bases). The CDR3 runs 16 residues. CDR1 is SEHNR and CDR2 is FQNEAQ in the germline V gene (reference sequence). CDR3 region: CAEVDGSRMGTGELFF. The CDR3 DNA follows: TGTGCAGAGGTGGACGGGAGCCGAATGGGCACCGGGGAGCTGTTTTTT.

As regards this clonotype: A much larger clonotype is one base distant, so this may be a read error. The chain has TRBV12-3 or TRBV12-4 and TRBJ2-1, with 9 bases that match TRBD2. The CDR3 is 15 amino acids. With 3 bases clipped from V and 9 bases from J, the junction kept 9 bases outside the gene matches. The CDR3 loop reads CASSFPPGRGGEQFF. In DNA, the CDR3 is TGTGCCAGCAGTTTCCCTCCGGGGCGGGGGGGTGAGCAGTTCTTC.

This clonotype was seen at least ten times. CDR3 loop: CATSAVGLAGPSSYNEQFF. The CDR3 DNA sequence: TGTGCCACCAGTGCTGTAGGGCTAGCGGGGCCGAGCTCCTACAATGAGCAGTTCTTC. This rearrangement joins TRBV24-1 to TRBJ2-1; 9 nucleotides match TRBD2. There are 19 residues in the CDR3. Germline-derived CDR1 and CDR2 are KGHDR and SFDVKD. V trimming: 5 bases; J trimming: 0 bases; junction bases outside the gene matches: 13.

The sample holds a few counts of this clonotype. The chain has TRBV19 and TRBJ2-7; 10 bases fit TRBD2. This CDR3 contains 16 residues. V lost 3 bases to trimming and J lost 3 bases; unmatched junction nucleotides: 8. Germline loops: CDR1 LNHDA, CDR2 SQIVND (reference sequence). CDR3 in amino acids: CASSMDGLAENYEQYF. The CDR3 region has the DNA TGTGCCAGTAGTATGGACGGACTAGCGGAGAACTACGAGCAGTACTTC. Looking up the rest from reference TRBV19 and TRBJ2-7 gives the full variable domain: DGGITQSPKYLFRKEGQNVTLSCEQNLNHDAMYWYRQDPGQGLRLIYYSQIVNDFQKGDIAEGYSVSREKKESFPLTVTSAQKNPTAFYLCASSMDGLAENYEQYFGPGTRLTVT.

This clonotype was detected a few times. The genes are TRBV10-2 and TRBJ1-4, with D perhaps matching TRBD1 (6 bases). This CDR3 comprises 14 residues. Trimming pared 6 bases from V and 4 bases from J, leaving 12 bases between. Germline CDR1 is WSHSY and CDR2 is SAAADI. The CDR3 bases are TGCGCCAGCAGAAACAGGGCGTATAATGAAAAACTGTTTTTT. Protein sequence: CASRNRAYNEKLFF.